This TCR delta chain was sequenced during a study of delta chains in infants with herpesvirus infections. Study as a whole: Ugandan infants were followed prospectively from birth through primary CMV infection. General observations from the study: The public clonotype appeared only at the first post-infection time point and was absent in uninfected infants. The public clonotype decayed quickly, seemingly gone after around two months. The public clonotype might exist undetected in CMV-uninfected infants.

PBMC RNA was reverse transcribed using gamma-chain- and delta-chain-specific primers. TCRdb reanalyzed the RT-PCR reads using CATT. The sample includes approximately 1,300 delta-chain clones, about 34% of them seen just once. The CDR3 runs to 17 residues. Germline V lookup: CDR1 GEAIGNYY, CDR2 EKD. V shed 1 base and J 5 bases; nucleotides not matched to a gene: 1. This clone is large (0.1 to 1%) by share. Its antigen is as yet unknown. V and J are TRDV2 and TRDJ3; 13 positions agree with TRDD3. The source material was peripheral blood, sampled at time point 1 of longitudinal follow-up. The receptor was isolated from a human donor who was a Ugandan infant, either HIV-exposed or HIV-unexposed (not recorded which). CDR3 nucleotides: TGTGCCTGTGACACACTGGGGGATACGCGGGACACCCGACAGATGTTTTTC. Protein: CACDTLGDTRDTRQMFF.